Presented here are 5 T cell receptor beta chains from one specimen sequenced in a study of T cells in Graves' hyperthyroidism and ophthalmopathy. Using RNA transcripts as the source, TCR beta CDR3 regions were amplified. A first-round RT-PCR of the TCR CDR3 used the HTBI primer set. Using its own MiXCR run on the multiplex PCR reads, TCRdb lists one record per CDR3 protein. The repertoire has about 640,000 distinct CDR3 sequences, about a fifth of them found once; the top ten carry over 30%. The sample comprised blood. These receptors all come from a man under 40 with Graves' ophthalmopathy.

This chain uses TRBV13 with TRBJ2-1; 10 bases fit TRBD2. V gave up 5 bases and J gave up 4 bases; unmatched junction bases: 8. The CDR3 is 16 residues long. Germline-derived CDR1 and CDR2 are PRHDT and FYEKMQ (reference sequence). CDR3 bases: TGTGCCAGCAGCCCCGCCAGCGGGAGGGCTTACAATGAGCAGTTCTTC. Protein product: CASSPASGRAYNEQFF.

This clonotype was seen only a few times. The chain recombines TRBV6-1 with TRBJ2-7; D is perhaps TRBD2 (6 bases). Germline V CDR1 and CDR2: MNHNS, SASEGT. CDR3 length: 14 amino acids. V was shortened by 6 bases and J by 0 bases, with 12 bases between the two germline ends. CDR3 nucleotide sequence: TGTGCCAGCAGACCATCGGGGGTCTCCTACGAGCAGTACTTC. This gives the protein CASRPSGVSYEQYF.

The chain joins TRBV6-1 to TRBJ2-2; weak D call: TRBD2 (6 bases). Trimming shortened V by 8 bases and J by 2 bases, and 18 bases separated the two germline ends. This CDR3 has 16 amino acids. The germline V gene encodes CDR1 MNHNS and CDR2 SASEGT. CDR3 coding DNA: TGTGCCAGCTTCCTAGCGCACACCGGCAACACCGGGGAGCTGTTTTTT. Translation: CASFLAHTGNTGELFF.

The chain is built from TRBV7-9 and TRBJ1-1; D unresolved. The CDR3 has 15 residues. V was shortened by 1 base and J by 4 bases, with 13 bases between the two germline ends. The germline CDR1 and CDR2 sequences are SEHNR and FQNEAQ (reference sequence). CDR3 DNA: TGTGCCAGCAGCTTAGGGGTAGGGTATAGCACTGAAGCTTTCTTT. Its protein is CASSLGVGYSTEAFF. Full variable domain (remainder filled in from reference TRBV7-9 and TRBJ1-1): DTGVSQNPRHKITKRGQNVTFRCDPISEHNRLYWYRQTLGQGPEFLTYFQNEAQLEKSRLLSDRFSAERPKGSFSTLEIQRTEQGDSAMYLCASSLGVGYSTEAFFGQGTRLTVV.

This clonotype was seen more than once but under ten times. DNA of the CDR3: TGCAGTGCTAGAGATCTGAGGGCGGCGGGGGGCACAGATACGCAGTATTTT. It is translated as CSARDLRAAGGTDTQYF. The gene calls are TRBV20-1 and TRBJ2-3, with 7 nucleotides matching TRBD2. V was clipped by 0 bases and J by 1 base; unmatched bases: 10. Per germline, CDR1 DFQATT and CDR2 SNEGSKA (reference sequence). The CDR3 runs to 17 residues.